This T cell receptor beta chain was retrieved from a study of identical twins. Study results and limitations: Sequences that were beta out-of-frame showed weaker excess twin sharing.

TCRdb itself ran the 5' RACE reads through MiXCR, one entry per CDR3 protein. The sample lists some 900,000 distinct CDR3 sequences, over 9% occurring once. CDR1 is LGHDT, CDR2 YNNKEL, per germline (reference sequence). The CDR3 contains 18 residues. Trimming stripped 0 bases from V and 0 bases from J, with 18 bases between. This clonotype was found a few times. Its specificity is unknown. These same records also appear under a second study, on yellow fever vaccine responses in identical twins.

Material for sequencing was PBMCs. The chain is built from TRBV3-1 and TRBJ2-7; D uncertain. The TCR sequence derives from a woman between 18 and 29 years old in good health. The CDR3 sequence is CASSQEWVTVGSSYEQYF. Here the CDR3 DNA reads TGTGCCAGCAGCCAAGAATGGGTAACCGTTGGAAGCTCCTACGAGCAGTACTTC.